This TCR beta chain was captured by sequencing in a study of T cell repertoires in cytomegalovirus infection. Many counts were recorded for this clonotype. From the reads, TCRdb called clonotypes with MiXCR, one entry per CDR3 protein. The table has nearly 450,000 distinct CDR3 sequences, roughly 31% seen once. The CDR3 is 14 amino acids. The germline V gene encodes CDR1 SGHTA and CDR2 FQGNSA. The J segment lost 7 bases and the V segment lost 4 bases, leaving 5 bases of the junction unmatched. The chain links TRBV7-2 to TRBJ2-2; 8 bases agree with TRBD1. Sequenced material: PBMCs. The receptor's source is a human donor in good health (CMV status not recorded). Some clones in this sample may be carry-over from other donors' samples. The CDR3 coding sequence is TGTGCCAGCAGCTACGGACAGGGTGTCGGGGAGCTGTTTTTT. Amino acids: CASSYGQGVGELFF.